Listed below are T cell receptor beta chains from one sample, sequenced in a study of human T cells and chemical hapten exposure. TCRdb itself ran the RACE reads through MiXCR, one entry per CDR3 protein. Of tens of thousands of distinct CDR3 sequences detected, 8.5% to 9% appear once; the ten largest clones hold around 3%. The sequencing here drew on whole blood, taken in connection with sensitization to the hapten diphenylcyclopropenone (DPC). These receptors came from a woman between 45 and 65 years old with alopecia areata. Some clones in this sample may be carry-over from other donors' samples. The conserved cysteine and the conserved F or W are not part of the CDR3 here. Fields, in order: J gene, V gene, clone size, CDR3 protein. Size is omitted from some rows. Given values are once, few, many or a class for expanded clones.

>TRBJ2-2|TRBV20-1|many
SANGGPTGELF
>TRBJ1-1|TRBV28|few
ASIPPGASAAEAF
>TRBJ2-7|TRBV7-2|-
ASSLDASGGYEQY
>TRBJ2-3|TRBV9|many
ASTRLSTDTQY
>TRBJ1-6|TRBV10-3|many
AISEKDSSYNSPLH
>TRBJ1-5|TRBV20-1|many
SAPGQGANQPQH
>TRBJ1-5|TRBV6-6|few
ASRPRVSAASNQPQH
>TRBJ1-2|TRBV13|many
ASSQSTGNYGYT
>TRBJ2-2|TRBV6-2/TRBV6-3|few
ASSPTGFTGELF
>TRBJ2-1|TRBV4-3|-
ASSPRLTGGWGEQF
>TRBJ1-4|TRBV2|many
ASSEAGQGYEKLF
>TRBJ2-7|TRBV7-2|few
ASSFGTYEQY
>TRBJ2-7|TRBV12-3/TRBV12-4|few
ASSWGQPSSYEQY
>TRBJ2-5|TRBV5-1|-
ASSLAESQVETQY
>TRBJ2-4|TRBV27|many
ASSPHRGVAKNIQY
>TRBJ1-1|TRBV3-1|few
ASSQGQKAF
>TRBJ2-1|TRBV30|-
AWSVLVNEQF
>TRBJ1-3|TRBV5-6|few
ASSLNGGTRNTIY
>TRBJ1-5|TRBV29-1|-
SVRGWGSNQPQH
>TRBJ1-3|TRBV6-5|many
ASSYTFSGNTIY
>TRBJ2-1|TRBV20-1|few
SASHRVGEQF
>TRBJ2-7|TRBV2|-
ASREGIYEQY
>TRBJ2-3|TRBV29-1|many
SLDSGTDTQY
>TRBJ2-5|TRBV18|-
ASSPIVQETQY
>TRBJ1-1|TRBV5-1|few
ASSGGTGNTEAF
>TRBJ2-1|TRBV7-2|-
ASSPSGMDGEQF
>TRBJ2-3|TRBV20-1|few
SAPKGGTSGGQLSTDTQY
>TRBJ1-4|TRBV20-1|many
SVDRVGEKLF
>TRBJ1-5|TRBV6-5|-
ASGSNQPQH
>TRBJ2-7|TRBV20-1|few
SASILRRGYEQY
>TRBJ2-2|TRBV5-1|few
ASRDANTGELF
>TRBJ1-5|TRBV29-1|few
SVSDTSNQPQH
>TRBJ1-1|TRBV29-1|many
SVESKLRNTEAF
>TRBJ2-3|TRBV27|-
ASTGNTDTQY
>TRBJ2-1|TRBV29-1|many
SAQGGLHNEQF
>TRBJ1-3|TRBV7-2|many
ASSLSGADTIY
>TRBJ2-2|TRBV6-5|few
ASSWAGNTGELF
>TRBJ1-1|TRBV18|few
ASSPSAQGNTEAF
>TRBJ2-1|TRBV7-9|few
ASSLSTAATYNEQF
>TRBJ1-2|TRBV2|many
ASRSTAGGDGYT
>TRBJ2-6|TRBV4-1|-
ASSQEQLSGANVLT
>TRBJ2-3|TRBV20-1|-
SATDSLTDTQY
>TRBJ2-7|TRBV12-3/TRBV12-4|-
ASSLFSGEQY
>TRBJ2-7|TRBV6-1|few
ASSDGANSYEQY
>TRBJ1-1|TRBV7-2|many
ASSLEAGKAF
>TRBJ2-3|TRBV11-2|-
ASSLSGRGTDTQY
>TRBJ2-3|TRBV7-2|-
ASSLTRVTDTQY
>TRBJ2-1|TRBV3-1|few
ASSLGLAGGPVF
>TRBJ1-2|TRBV6-5|-
ASRPGAGYGYT
>TRBJ1-1|TRBV27|many
ASSFPGGGRSF
>TRBJ1-4|TRBV27|many
ASSRTGGEKLF
>TRBJ1-5|TRBV28|-
ASSLVSSRLYSNQPQH
>TRBJ2-7|TRBV7-9|-
ASSLTLAGPYEQY
>TRBJ1-5|TRBV5-6|many
ASSYGTVSNQPQH